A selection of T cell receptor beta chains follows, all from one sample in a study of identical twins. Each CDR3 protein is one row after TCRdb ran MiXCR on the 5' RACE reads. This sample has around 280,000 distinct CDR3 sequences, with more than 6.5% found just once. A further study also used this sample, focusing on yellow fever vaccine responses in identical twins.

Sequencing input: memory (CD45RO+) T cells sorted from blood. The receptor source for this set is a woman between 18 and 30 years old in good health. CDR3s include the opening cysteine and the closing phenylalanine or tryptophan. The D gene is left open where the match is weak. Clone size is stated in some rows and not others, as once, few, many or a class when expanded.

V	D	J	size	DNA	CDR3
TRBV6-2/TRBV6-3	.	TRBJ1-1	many	TGTGCCAGCAGTTATTACGGACTTGAAGCTTTCTTT	CASSYYGLEAFF
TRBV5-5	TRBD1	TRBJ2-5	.	TGTGCCAGCAGCCTAGGGACAGTCCAAGAGACCCAGTACTTC	CASSLGTVQETQYF
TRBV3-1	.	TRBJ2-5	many	TGTGCCAGCAGCCAGACAACCACACAAGAGACCCAGTACTTC	CASSQTTTQETQYF
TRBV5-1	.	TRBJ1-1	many	TGCGCCAGCAGCTTGGGCAGGAGCCACACTGAAGCTTTCTTT	CASSLGRSHTEAFF
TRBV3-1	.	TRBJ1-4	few	TGTGCCAGCAGCCAAGATCCGGTAGGGGCTTGGGGTGAAAAACTGTTTTTT	CASSQDPVGAWGEKLFF
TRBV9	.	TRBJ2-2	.	TGTGCCAGCAGCCCAGGGGGGAGGGGCAACACCGGGGAGCTGTTTTTT	CASSPGGRGNTGELFF
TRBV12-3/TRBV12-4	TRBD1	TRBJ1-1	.	TGTGCCAGCAGGCGGGGACAGCTAAACACTGAAGCTTTCTTT	CASRRGQLNTEAFF
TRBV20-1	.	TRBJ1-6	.	TGCAGTGCTCACCAGGGGAGGAATTCACCCCTCCACTTT	CSAHQGRNSPLHF
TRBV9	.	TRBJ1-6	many	TGTGCCAGCAGCGTAGGAGGGGGGCCGGGGAATTCACCCCTCCACTTT	CASSVGGGPGNSPLHF
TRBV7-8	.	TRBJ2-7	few	TGTGCCAGCAGCTTAGACAGGGTCTACGAGCAGTACTTC	CASSLDRVYEQYF
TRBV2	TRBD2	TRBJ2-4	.	TGTGCCAGCAGTGAACAGGCGGGAGGGTCGGTGAACATTCAGTACTTC	CASSEQAGGSVNIQYF
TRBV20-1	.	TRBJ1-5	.	TGCAGTGCAGGGGTTCAGCCCCAGCATTTT	CSAGVQPQHF
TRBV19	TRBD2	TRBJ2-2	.	TGTGCCAGTAACGAGCGGGGGAACACCGGGGAGCTGTTTTTT	CASNERGNTGELFF
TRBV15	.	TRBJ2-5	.	TGTGCCACCAGGATAAGTAAGGGAGAGACACAAGAGACCCAGTACTTC	CATRISKGETQETQYF
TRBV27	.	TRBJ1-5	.	TGTGCCAGCAACGGGGGGGCTGGACAGCCCCAGCATTTT	CASNGGAGQPQHF
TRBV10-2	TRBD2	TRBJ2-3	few	TGCGCCAGCAGGATCACTAGCGGGGGGGCCGGGGCAGATACGCAGTATTTT	CASRITSGGAGADTQYF
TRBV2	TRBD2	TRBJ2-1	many	TGTGCCAGCAGTCTAGCGGGAGCCCCTTCCTACAATGAGCAGTTCTTC	CASSLAGAPSYNEQFF
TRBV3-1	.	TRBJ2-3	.	TGTGCCAGCACCAAATACGGGAGTTCCACAGATACGCAGTATTTT	CASTKYGSSTDTQYF
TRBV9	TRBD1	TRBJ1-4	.	TGTGCCAGCAGCCTTGGACAGGGAGCAACTAATGAAAAACTGTTTTTT	CASSLGQGATNEKLFF
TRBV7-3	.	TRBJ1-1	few	TGTGCCAGCAGCCCTGGGGGGGGGATAGCTTTCTTT	CASSPGGGIAFF
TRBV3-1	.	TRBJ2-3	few	TGTGCCAGCAGCCAAGGACGTTCGAGGGCTAGCACAGATACGCAGTATTTT	CASSQGRSRASTDTQYF
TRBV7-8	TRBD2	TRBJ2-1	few	TGTGCCAGCAGCTTAGAGGGACTAGCGGGAGTTTCGGCTAGGCAGTTCTTC	CASSLEGLAGVSARQFF
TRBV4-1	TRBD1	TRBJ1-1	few	TGCGCCAGCAGACAAAATCCAATAGACCAGGGGGACACTGAAGCTTTCTTT	CASRQNPIDQGDTEAFF
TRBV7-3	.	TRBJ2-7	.	TGTGCCAGCAGCTTAAATAGGGACGAGGGGGACGGATCCTACGAGCAGTACTTC	CASSLNRDEGDGSYEQYF
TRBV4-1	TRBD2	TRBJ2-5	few	TGCGCCAGCAGCCAAGGGGGAGCGGGATCCGCGGAGACCCAGTACTTC	CASSQGGAGSAETQYF
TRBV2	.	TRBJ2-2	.	TGTGCCAGCAGTTTTCAGGGGGGGAACACCGGGGAGCTGTTTTTT	CASSFQGGNTGELFF
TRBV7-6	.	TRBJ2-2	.	TGTGCCAGCAGCTCGGACACGACGAACACCGGGGAGCTGTTTTTT	CASSSDTTNTGELFF
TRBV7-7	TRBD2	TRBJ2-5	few	TGTGCCAGCAGCTCGGGGACTAGCGGAGGGACCCAGTACTTC	CASSSGTSGGTQYF
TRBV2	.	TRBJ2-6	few	TGTGCCAGCAGCGAGACTGGGGCCAACGTCCTGACTTTC	CASSETGANVLTF
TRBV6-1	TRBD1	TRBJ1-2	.	TGTGCCAGCGCGCCGACAGGGGAGTATGGCTACACCTTC	CASAPTGEYGYTF
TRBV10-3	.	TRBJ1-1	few	TGTGCCATCGGACGGTTGAACACTGAAGCTTTCTTT	CAIGRLNTEAFF
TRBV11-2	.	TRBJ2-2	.	TGTGCCAGCAGCTCCAGGGGTCACGGGGAGCTGTTTTTT	CASSSRGHGELFF
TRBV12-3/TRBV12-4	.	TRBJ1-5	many	TGTGCCAGCAGTTCCGGACAGCCCAATCAGCCCCAGCATTTT	CASSSGQPNQPQHF
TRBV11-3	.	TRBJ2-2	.	TGTGCCAGCAGCTTAGACAGGATCACCGGGGAGCTGTTTTTT	CASSLDRITGELFF
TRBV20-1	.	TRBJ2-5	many	TGCAGTGCTAGGGGGGGCCGGGTAGGGGAGACCCAGTACTTC	CSARGGRVGETQYF
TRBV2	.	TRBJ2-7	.	TGTGCCAGCACCCTGGGACATCTATCCTACGAGCAGTACTTC	CASTLGHLSYEQYF
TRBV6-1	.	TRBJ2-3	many	TGTGCCAGCAGCGCAGAACAGGGATGGAGTGCAGATACGCAGTATTTT	CASSAEQGWSADTQYF
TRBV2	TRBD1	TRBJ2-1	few	TGTGCCAGCAAAGCCGGGACAGGGGCGTGGGAGTTCTTC	CASKAGTGAWEFF
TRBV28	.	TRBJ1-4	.	TGTGCCAGCAGTTTTCGGGTGGCCGAAAAACTGTTTTTT	CASSFRVAEKLFF
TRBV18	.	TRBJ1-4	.	TGTGCCACCCAGGGACCAACTAATGAAAAACTGTTTTTT	CATQGPTNEKLFF
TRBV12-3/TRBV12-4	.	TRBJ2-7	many	TGTGCCAGCAGTTTAAGTGGGGGGCACTACGAGCAGTACTTC	CASSLSGGHYEQYF
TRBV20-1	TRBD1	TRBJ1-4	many	TGCAGTGCTAGACAGGGGGTCGACTCTAATGAAAAACTGTTTTTT	CSARQGVDSNEKLFF
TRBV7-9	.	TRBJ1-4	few	TGTGCCAGCAGCCCCAGGGCCGTTAACTTGGATAATGAAAAACTGTTTTTT	CASSPRAVNLDNEKLFF
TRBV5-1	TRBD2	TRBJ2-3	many	TGCGCCAGCACACTAGCGGGAAGCACAGATACGCAGTATTTT	CASTLAGSTDTQYF
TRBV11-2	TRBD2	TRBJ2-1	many	TGTGCCAGCAGCTCCCTAGCGGGAGTTAATGAGCAGTTCTTC	CASSSLAGVNEQFF
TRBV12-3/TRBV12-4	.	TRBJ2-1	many	TGTGCCAGCAGATCGCCAGGGTTATACAATGAGCAGTTCTTC	CASRSPGLYNEQFF
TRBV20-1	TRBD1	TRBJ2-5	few	TGCAGTGCTAGAGTAAAACCCGGGACAGGGCGAGAGACCCAGTACTTC	CSARVKPGTGRETQYF
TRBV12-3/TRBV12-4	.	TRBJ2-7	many	TGTGCCAGCAGCCTCGGGACGGGCCCAATGGGCGAGCAGTACTTC	CASSLGTGPMGEQYF
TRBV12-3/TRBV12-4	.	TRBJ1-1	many	TGTGCCAGCAGTTTAGTGACGGTAGAAGCTTTCTTT	CASSLVTVEAFF
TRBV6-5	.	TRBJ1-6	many	TGTGCCAGCAGTTACTTAACGCGGGGTTTTAATTCACCCCTCCACTTT	CASSYLTRGFNSPLHF
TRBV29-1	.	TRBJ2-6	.	TGCAGCGCGTCCTATGTACAATTCTCTGGGGCCAACGTCCTGACTTTC	CSASYVQFSGANVLTF
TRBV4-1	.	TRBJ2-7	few	TGCGCCAGCAGCCACCGCCGGGACCAGGGATCCTACGAGCAGTACTTC	CASSHRRDQGSYEQYF
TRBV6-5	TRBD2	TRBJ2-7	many	TGTGCCAGCAGTTCTTCCGGACTAGCGGGAGGGAACGAGCAGTACTTC	CASSSSGLAGGNEQYF
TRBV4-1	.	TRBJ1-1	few	TGCGCCAGCAGCCAAGATCCACAGGGGAACACTGAAGCTTTCTTT	CASSQDPQGNTEAFF
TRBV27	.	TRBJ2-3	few	TGTGCCAGCAGTTTTTCGGGGAGGTCGGATACGCAGTATTTT	CASSFSGRSDTQYF